These 32 T cell receptor beta chains came from one sample sequenced in a study of molecular identifiers for immune sequencing clone quantification. A single record per CDR3 protein comes from TCRdb applying MiXCR to the PCR reads. The data contain some 91,000 distinct CDR3 sequences, 24% of them singletons. Sequenced sample: naive CD8+ T cells from blood, with Jurkat cell RNA spiked in. Subset meaning: FACS-sorted CD8+CD4-CCR7+CD45RA+ naive T cells. All receptors come from a human donor in good health. Some libraries in this study had Jurkat cell RNA spiked in.

This clonotype has at least ten counts. This chain uses TRBV2 with TRBJ2-2; a possible D gene is TRBD1 (6 bases). There are 17 residues in the CDR3. Deletions cut 3 bases from V and 0 bases from J, with 14 bases between. Per the germline V gene, CDR1 is SNHLY and CDR2 is FYNNEI. CDR3 coding DNA: TGTGCCAGCAGTGACCCAATCGGGACAACGAACACCGGGGAGCTGTTTTTT. It yields the protein CASSDPIGTTNTGELFF.

This clonotype was observed at least ten times. The genes are TRBV6-2 or TRBV6-3 and TRBJ1-1, with unresolved D. Germline-derived CDR1 and CDR2 are MNHEY and SVGEGT. This CDR3 has 14 amino acids. The germline V and J ends were trimmed by 7 bases and 1 base, with 13 bases remaining between them. The CDR3 loop reads CASNTVRTNTEAFF. CDR3 nucleotides: TGTGCCAGCAATACGGTCCGGACGAACACTGAAGCTTTCTTT.

In its sample, this clonotype was seen many times. This sequence joins TRBV6-2 or TRBV6-3 and TRBJ1-1; D is unclear. The length of the CDR3 is 11 residues. From germline, CDR1 is MNHEY and CDR2 SVGEGT. The germline V and J ends were trimmed by 8 bases and 2 bases, with 6 bases remaining between them. The CDR3 spells CASFENTEAFF. The DNA for the CDR3 is TGTGCCAGCTTTGAAAACACTGAAGCTTTCTTT.

This clonotype occurred many times. The V and J genes are TRBV20-1 and TRBJ2-7, with D tentatively TRBD2 (6 bases). The CDR3 has 13 residues. Germline V gives CDR1 DFQATT, CDR2 SNEGSKA (reference sequence). CDR3 bases: TGCTCACTCCCGGGGGTTTCCTCCTACGAGCAGTACTTC. Translation gives CSLPGVSSYEQYF.

A remark on this clonotype: This may arise from a read error, as a much more abundant clone is one base away. V usage is TRBV6-5 and J usage is TRBJ1-1; a weak D match, TRBD1 (6 bases). The length of the CDR3 is 14 residues. CDR1 and CDR2 (germline): MNHEY, SVGAGI. Written as DNA, the CDR3 is TGTACCAGCAGTCCGGACAGAGTGAACACTGAAGCTTTCTTT. It specifies CTSSPDRVNTEAFF.

This clonotype was seen at least ten times. CDR3 sequence: CASRTDSYQPQHF. The CDR3 bases are TGTGCCAGCAGAACGGACAGTTATCAGCCCCAGCATTTT. V gene TRBV6-1 combines with J gene TRBJ1-5, with a possible D match to TRBD1 (6 bases). CDR1 and CDR2 from the germline V gene are MNHNS and SASEGT. The CDR3 spans 13 residues. V shed 6 bases and J shed 5 bases, with 11 bases lying between them.

CDR3 coding DNA: TGTGCCAGCACCTCAGGGTCAGGGGGCGGCTATGGCTACACCTTC. As protein: CASTSGSGGGYGYTF. This chain uses TRBV2 with TRBJ1-2, with 8 positions matching TRBD1. The length of the CDR3 is 15 residues. Germline CDR1 SNHLY, CDR2 FYNNEI. V gave up 7 bases and J gave up 4 bases; unmatched junction bases: 11.

The J gene is TRBJ2-7, the V gene TRBV6-2 or TRBV6-3; D gene ambiguous. V lost 5 bases, J lost 3 bases, and 14 bases lay in between. Germline CDR1 MNHEY, CDR2 SVGEGT. This CDR3 region has 14 residues. This CDR3 reads CASSLIDTIYEQYF. As DNA, the CDR3 is TGTGCCAGCAGTCTTATCGACACCATCTACGAGCAGTACTTC.

The gene calls are TRBV7-8 and TRBJ2-7, with TRBD2 matching over 8 bases. The CDR3 consists of 14 residues. Per the germline V gene, CDR1 is SGHVS and CDR2 is FQNEAQ. After removal of 2 bases from V and 7 bases from J, the junction contained 7 bases not matched to a gene. CDR3 sequence: CASSLMRGDREQYF. The DNA for the CDR3 is TGTGCCAGCAGCTTAATGCGGGGGGATCGTGAGCAGTACTTC.

This clonotype was seen many times. The chain carries TRBV4-3 and TRBJ2-7; 7 bases map to TRBD1. The ends lost 2 bases at V and 2 bases at J; junction bases unmatched: 6. Germline CDR1 reads LGHNA; CDR2 reads YSLEER. This CDR3 contains 15 residues. The CDR3 DNA reads TGCGCCAGCAGCCAAATCCGGGACAGCGCCTACGAGCAGTACTTC. This encodes CASSQIRDSAYEQYF.

At least ten counts were recorded for this clonotype. The chain has TRBV4-1 and TRBJ2-7; D possibly matches TRBD1 or TRBD2 (5 bases each). This CDR3 spans 14 amino acids. Germline CDR1 is MGHRA and CDR2 is YSYEKL. V lost 1 base and J lost 5, with 12 bases in between. In DNA, the CDR3 is TGCGCCAGCAGCCAAGTTCAAGGGGACGACGAGCAGTACTTC. Its protein is CASSQVQGDDEQYF.

This clonotype has more than one count but fewer than ten. The V and J genes are TRBV4-3 and TRBJ2-3, with 9 positions matching TRBD1. V dropped 0 bases and J dropped 3; count of bases not matched to a gene: 4. The CDR3 contains 16 residues. Germline CDR1 and CDR2: LGHNA and YSLEER. The CDR3 coding sequence is TGCGCCAGCAGCCAAGATATCGGACAGGGGACAGATACGCAGTATTTT. This gives the protein CASSQDIGQGTDTQYF.

This clonotype was counted many times. The chain couples TRBV5-1 to TRBJ2-7; D remains ambiguous. This CDR3 comprises 13 residues. CDR1 is SGHRS, CDR2 YFSETQ, per germline. Trimming pared 1 base from V and 0 bases from J, leaving 5 bases between. In DNA, the CDR3 is TGCGCCAGCAGCTTGACAAGCTCCTACGAGCAGTACTTC. Protein: CASSLTSSYEQYF.

V is TRBV19 and J is TRBJ2-7; no firm D call. With 3 bases removed from V and 2 bases from J, the gap between germline ends came to 11 bases. The CDR3 extends over 14 amino acids. Germline values: CDR1 LNHDA, CDR2 SQIVND (reference sequence). The CDR3 here is CASSMGSEAYEQYF. The CDR3 DNA follows: TGTGCCAGTAGTATGGGCAGCGAGGCCTACGAGCAGTACTTC.

This clonotype was seen repeatedly, ten times or more. CDR3 sequence: CASNLFGGSVQGTQYF. The CDR3 DNA reads as TGTGCCAGCAACCTCTTCGGGGGTAGCGTACAGGGTACGCAGTATTTT. The chain uses TRBV28 and TRBJ2-3, with D perhaps TRBD1 or TRBD2 (6 bases each). Germline V gives CDR1 MDHEN, CDR2 SYDVKM. The CDR3 totals 16 residues. Between the trimmed V and J ends, which lost 7 bases and 8 bases, there was a span of 25 bases.

This clonotype was found many times. V usage is TRBV19 and J usage is TRBJ1-5; TRBD1 matches at 11 bases. V gave up 10 bases and J gave up 12 bases; unmatched junction bases: 11. Germline V gene lookup returns CDR1 LNHDA and CDR2 SQIVND (reference sequence). The CDR3 is 13 residues long. The chain's CDR3 is CATTGTGGSLQHF. The CDR3 DNA reads as TGTGCCACCACCGGGACAGGGGGTTCTCTCCAGCATTTT.

As regards this clonotype: A much more abundant neighbour one base away suggests this may be a read error. The J gene is TRBJ2-5, the V gene TRBV19; 9 positions match TRBD1. CDR3 length: 14 amino acids. Germline V gives CDR1 LNHDA, CDR2 SQIVND (reference sequence). DNA for the CDR3: TGTGCCACTGCCGACAGGGGGTACCAAGCGACCCAGTACTTC. This encodes CATADRGYQATQYF.

This clonotype was seen more than once but under ten times. V gene TRBV9 combines with J gene TRBJ2-3; 7 bases map to TRBD2. V trimming: 4 bases; J trimming: 2 bases; junction bases outside the gene matches: 7. CDR3 size: 15 residues. CDR1 SGDLS and CDR2 YYNGEE come from the germline V gene. CDR3 bases: TGTGCCAGCAGCCTCGGGACTACCGACACAGATACGCAGTATTTT. Translated, it gives CASSLGTTDTDTQYF.

This clonotype appeared many times. The rearrangement links TRBV6-5 to TRBJ2-3; D is undetermined. Germline V CDR1 and CDR2: MNHEY, SVGAGI. V lost 6 bases and J 0 bases, leaving 10 bases between the germline ends. The CDR3 is 14 amino acids. CDR3 loop: CASSDGPSTDTQYF. The CDR3 DNA is TGTGCCAGCAGCGACGGTCCTAGCACAGATACGCAGTATTTT.

This clonotype occurred many times. The chain joins TRBV30 to TRBJ2-3; D is undetermined. The CDR3 sequence is 14 residues long. Germline loops: CDR1 GTSNPN, CDR2 SVGIG (reference sequence). CDR3: CASVPGDSTDTQYF. The CDR3, as DNA: TGTGCTTCTGTCCCTGGAGATAGCACAGATACGCAGTATTTT.

This clonotype has only a few counts. Likely a read error: the CDR3 ends without its conserved phenylalanine or tryptophan. V gene TRBV30 combines with J gene TRBJ2-3, with D perhaps matching TRBD1 or TRBD2 (6 bases each). The germline V gene encodes CDR1 GTSNPN and CDR2 SVGIG (reference sequence). This CDR3 has 14 amino acids. V was trimmed by 2 bases and J by 3 bases, leaving 12 bases between them. This chain's CDR3 is CAWSLGGGTDTQYS. For the CDR3, the DNA is TGTGCCTGGAGTCTCGGAGGGGGGACAGATACGCAGTATTCT.

The chain employs TRBV3-1 and TRBJ2-2; no definite D call. There are 14 residues in the CDR3. The V gene's germline CDR1 is LGHDT and CDR2 YNNKEL (reference sequence). V lost 4 bases to trimming and J lost 6 bases, with 12 bases between them. In DNA form, the CDR3 reads TGTGCCAGCAGCCCCCGAGTTGAGGCCGGGGAGCTGTTTTTT. Encoded protein: CASSPRVEAGELFF. The whole variable domain, remainder taken from reference TRBV3-1 and TRBJ2-2, is DTAVSQTPKYLVTQMGNDKSIKCEQNLGHDTMYWYKQDSKKFLKIMFSYNNKELIINETVPNRFSPKSPDKAHLNLHINSLELGDSAVYFCASSPRVEAGELFFGEGSRLTVL.

This clonotype was detected ten times or more. The rearrangement uses TRBV7-8 and TRBJ1-3; D remains unclear. Trimming removed 2 bases from V and 8 bases from J, with 10 bases in between. The CDR3 is 13 amino acids. In germline, CDR1 is SGHVS, CDR2 FQNEAQ. The CDR3 bases are TGTGCCAGCAGCTTATTTTGGGGAGACACCATATATTTT. As protein: CASSLFWGDTIYF. The full variable domain, in which reference TRBV7-8 and TRBJ1-3 provide the parts outside the CDR3, is GAGVSQSPRYKVAKRGQDVALRCDPISGHVSLFWYQQALGQGPEFLTYFQNEAQLDKSGLPSDRFFAERPEGSVSTLKIQRTQQEDSAVYLCASSLFWGDTIYFGEGSWLTVV.

This clonotype turned up a few times. V is TRBV14 and J is TRBJ2-2; no firm D call. Trimming took off 4 bases at V and 7 bases at J, with 7 bases between the two ends. The CDR3 has 12 amino acids. Germline V gene data show CDR1 as SGHDN and CDR2 as FVKESK. The CDR3 region is CASSPYGGELFF. The DNA of the CDR3 is TGTGCCAGCAGCCCCTATGGCGGGGAGCTGTTTTTT.

Turning to this clonotype: Given a much more abundant clone one base away, this may be a read error. The chain carries TRBV30 and TRBJ2-3; D perhaps matches TRBD2 (6 bases). This CDR3 has 14 residues. Germline V gene data show CDR1 as GTSNPN and CDR2 as SVGIG (reference sequence). CDR3 amino acids: CAWSTLGSTDTEYF. CDR3 coding DNA: TGTGCCTGGAGTACCCTCGGGAGCACAGATACGGAGTATTTT. Filled out from reference TRBV30 and TRBJ2-3, the complete variable domain reads SQTIHQWPATLVQPVGSPLSLECTVEGTSNPNLYWYRQAAGRGLQLLFYSVGIGQISSEVPQNLSASRPQDRQFILSSKKLLLSDSGFYLCAWSTLGSTDTEYFGPGTRLTVL.

This clonotype was recorded at least ten times. The J gene is TRBJ1-3, the V gene TRBV20-1; 9 bases match TRBD1. The CDR3 length is 16 residues. Germline V gene lookup returns CDR1 DFQATT and CDR2 SNEGSKA (reference sequence). V gave up 0 bases and J gave up 4 bases; unmatched junction bases: 7. As DNA, the CDR3 is TGCAGTGCTAGAGACCCGGACAGGGGAGACGGAAACACCATATATTTT. It is translated as CSARDPDRGDGNTIYF.

On this clonotype: This could be a read error, since a much larger clone is one nucleotide away. The chain combines TRBV20-1 with TRBJ2-7, with 8 bases lining up with TRBD2. Germline lookup yields CDR1 DFQATT and CDR2 SNEGSKA (reference sequence). This CDR3 region has 15 residues. With V trimmed by 1 base and J by 3 bases, 8 bases remained unmatched. The CDR3 DNA reads as TGCAGTGCTAGAGGTACTAGCGGTAATTACTACGAGCAGTACTTC. This gives the protein CSARGTSGNYYEQYF.

This clonotype was observed at least ten times. This sequence joins TRBV7-9 and TRBJ1-4; the D gene is possibly TRBD1 (5 bases). This CDR3 has 16 residues. Germline V gene sequence: CDR1 SEHNR, CDR2 FQNEAQ (reference sequence). V lost 5 bases, J lost 7 bases, and 20 bases lay in between. The CDR3 region is CASSLYIVEGSEKLFF. Here the CDR3 DNA reads TGTGCCAGCAGCCTATATATCGTTGAGGGGTCTGAAAAACTGTTTTTT. The full variable domain, its missing parts supplied by reference TRBV7-9 and TRBJ1-4, is DTGVSQNPRHKITKRGQNVTFRCDPISEHNRLYWYRQTLGQGPEFLTYFQNEAQLEKSRLLSDRFSAERPKGSFSTLEIQRTEQGDSAMYLCASSLYIVEGSEKLFFGSGTQLSVL.

This clonotype was picked up many times. This chain connects TRBV6-2 or TRBV6-3 to TRBJ1-5; D is perhaps TRBD1 (5 bases). Germline CDR1 reads MNHEY; CDR2 reads SVGEGT. V lost 5 bases and J 0 bases, leaving 14 bases between the germline ends. The CDR3 is made up of 16 amino acids. The DNA for the CDR3 is TGTGCCAGCAGTAAACAAGACAGACTTAGCAATCAGCCCCAGCATTTT. This sequence encodes CASSKQDRLSNQPQHF.

This chain's CDR3 is CASSLILGHETQYF. In DNA form, the CDR3 reads TGTGCCAGCAGTTTAATCTTGGGTCATGAGACCCAGTACTTC. The chain joins TRBV28 to TRBJ2-5; D is unresolved. The CDR3 sequence is 14 residues long. Per the germline V gene, CDR1 is MDHEN and CDR2 is SYDVKM. The V end lost 2 bases, the J end lost 5 bases, and 12 bases lay between the germline ends.

In its sample, this clonotype was seen a few times. This may stem from a read error, because a much larger clone lies one nucleotide away. The chain links TRBV7-2 to TRBJ2-1, with D possibly matching TRBD1 (6 bases). This CDR3 spans 14 amino acids. V was clipped by 4 bases and J by 8 bases, with 15 bases between them. Germline values: CDR1 SGHTA, CDR2 FQGNSA. The CDR3 DNA reads as TGTGCCAGCAGCTCGGACAGCGTTAACGATGAGCAGTTCTTC. Translated, it gives CASSSDSVNDEQFF. Variable domain in full (rest from reference TRBV7-2 and TRBJ2-1): GAGVSQSPSNKVTEKGKDVELRCDPISGHTALYWYRQSLGQGLEFLIYFQGNSAPDKSGLPSDRFSAERTGGSVSTLTIQRTQQEDSAVYLCASSSDSVNDEQFFGPGTRLTVL.

V is TRBV7-2 and J is TRBJ1-5; D gene unclear. V was pared by 2 bases and J by 11 bases, with 19 bases between. Germline assignment: CDR1 SGHTA and CDR2 FQGNSA. CDR3 length: 15 amino acids. The CDR3 reads CASSLWSNLKQSQHF. As DNA, the CDR3 is TGTGCCAGCAGCTTATGGTCCAACTTAAAACAGTCCCAGCATTTT.